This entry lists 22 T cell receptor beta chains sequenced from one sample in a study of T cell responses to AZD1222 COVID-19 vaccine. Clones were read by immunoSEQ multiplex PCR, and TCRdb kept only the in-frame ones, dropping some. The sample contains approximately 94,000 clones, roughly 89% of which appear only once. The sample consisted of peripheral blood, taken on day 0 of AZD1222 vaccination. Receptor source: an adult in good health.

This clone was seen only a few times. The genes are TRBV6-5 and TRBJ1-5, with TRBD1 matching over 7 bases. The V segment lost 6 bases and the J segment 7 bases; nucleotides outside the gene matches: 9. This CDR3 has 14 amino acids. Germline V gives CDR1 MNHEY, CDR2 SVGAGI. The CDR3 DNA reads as TGTGCCAGCAGCGCCCAGGGGGTAGGGCAGCCCCAGCATTTT. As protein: CASSAQGVGQPQHF.

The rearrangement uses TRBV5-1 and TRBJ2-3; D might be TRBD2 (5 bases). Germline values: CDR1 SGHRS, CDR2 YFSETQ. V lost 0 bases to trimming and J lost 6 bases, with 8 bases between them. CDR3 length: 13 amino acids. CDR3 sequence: CASSLERADTQYF. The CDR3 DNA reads TGCGCCAGCAGCTTGGAGAGGGCGGATACGCAGTATTTT.

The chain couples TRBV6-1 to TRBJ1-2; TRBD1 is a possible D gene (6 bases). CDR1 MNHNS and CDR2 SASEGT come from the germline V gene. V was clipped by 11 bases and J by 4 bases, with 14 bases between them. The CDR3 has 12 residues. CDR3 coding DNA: TGTGCCTCCGGGGGCACCACCTATGGCTACACCTTC. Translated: CASGGTTYGYTF.

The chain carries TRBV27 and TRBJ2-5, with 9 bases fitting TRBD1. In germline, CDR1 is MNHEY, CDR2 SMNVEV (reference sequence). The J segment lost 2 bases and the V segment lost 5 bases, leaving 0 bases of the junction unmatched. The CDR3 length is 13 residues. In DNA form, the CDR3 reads TGTGCCAGCAGTGGACAGGGGCAAGAGACCCAGTACTTC. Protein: CASSGQGQETQYF.

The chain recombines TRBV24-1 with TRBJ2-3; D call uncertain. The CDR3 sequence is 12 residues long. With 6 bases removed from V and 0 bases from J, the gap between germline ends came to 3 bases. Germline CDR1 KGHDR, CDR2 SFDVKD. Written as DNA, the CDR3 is TGTGCCACCAGTCAGAGCACAGATACGCAGTATTTT. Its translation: CATSQSTDTQYF.

Here the CDR3 DNA reads TGTGCCAGCAGTGAAGCTAGCGACTACGAGCAGTACTTC. It specifies CASSEASDYEQYF. This chain connects TRBV2 to TRBJ2-7, with D perhaps matching TRBD2 (5 bases). Germline CDR1 SNHLY, CDR2 FYNNEI. The CDR3 is made up of 13 amino acids. Trimming took off 0 bases at V and 3 bases at J, with 6 bases between the two ends.

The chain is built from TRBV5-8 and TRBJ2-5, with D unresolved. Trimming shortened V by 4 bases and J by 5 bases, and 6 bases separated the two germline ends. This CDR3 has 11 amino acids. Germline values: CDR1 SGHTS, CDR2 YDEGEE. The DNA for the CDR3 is TGTGCCAGCAGCCCCTGGGAGACCCAGTACTTC. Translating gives CASSPWETQYF. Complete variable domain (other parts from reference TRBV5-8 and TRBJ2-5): EAGVTQSPTHLIKTRGQQATLRCSPISGHTSVYWYQQALGLGLQFLLWYDEGEERNRGNFPPRFSGRQFPNYSSELNVNALELEDSALYLCASSPWETQYFGPGTRLLVL.

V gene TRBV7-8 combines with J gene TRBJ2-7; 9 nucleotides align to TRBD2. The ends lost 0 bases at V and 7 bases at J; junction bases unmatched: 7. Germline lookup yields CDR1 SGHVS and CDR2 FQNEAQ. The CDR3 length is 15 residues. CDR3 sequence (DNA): TGTGCCAGCAGCTTAGCGGTAGCGGGAGTAAGGGAGCAGTACTTC. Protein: CASSLAVAGVREQYF.

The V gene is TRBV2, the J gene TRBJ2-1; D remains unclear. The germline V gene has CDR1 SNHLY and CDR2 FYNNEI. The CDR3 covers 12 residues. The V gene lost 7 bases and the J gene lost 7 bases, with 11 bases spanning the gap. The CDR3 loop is CASKGDSNEQFF. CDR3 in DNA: TGTGCCAGCAAGGGCGATAGTAATGAGCAGTTCTTC.

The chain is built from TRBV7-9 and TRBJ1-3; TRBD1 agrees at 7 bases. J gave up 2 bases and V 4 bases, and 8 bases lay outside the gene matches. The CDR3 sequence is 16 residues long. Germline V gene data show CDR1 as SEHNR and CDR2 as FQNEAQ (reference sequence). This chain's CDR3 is CASSSQTGATGNTIYF. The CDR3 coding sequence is TGTGCCAGCAGCTCTCAAACAGGGGCTACTGGAAACACCATATATTTT.

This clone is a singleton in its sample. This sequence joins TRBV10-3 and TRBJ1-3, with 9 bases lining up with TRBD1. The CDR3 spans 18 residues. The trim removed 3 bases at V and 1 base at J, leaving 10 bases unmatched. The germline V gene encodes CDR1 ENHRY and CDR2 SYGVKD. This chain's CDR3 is CAISDTGTGLVSGNTIYF. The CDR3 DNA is TGTGCCATCAGTGACACCGGGACAGGGTTGGTGTCTGGAAACACCATATATTTT.

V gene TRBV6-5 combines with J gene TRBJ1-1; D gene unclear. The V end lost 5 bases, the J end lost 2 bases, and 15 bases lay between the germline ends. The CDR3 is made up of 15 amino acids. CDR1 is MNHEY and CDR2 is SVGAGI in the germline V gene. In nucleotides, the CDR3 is TGTGCCAGCAGTCTTCTCGGTGGGAGCAACACTGAAGCTTTCTTT. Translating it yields CASSLLGGSNTEAFF.

The CDR3 bases are TGTGCCACAGCGAACAAGCGTGGCGAGCAGTACTTC. Translating gives CATANKRGEQYF. The chain recombines TRBV15 with TRBJ2-7; D unclear. Per the germline V gene, CDR1 is LNHNV and CDR2 is YYDKDF (reference sequence). Trimming cost V 9 bases and J 6 bases, with 15 bases left between them. This CDR3 is 12 amino acids long.

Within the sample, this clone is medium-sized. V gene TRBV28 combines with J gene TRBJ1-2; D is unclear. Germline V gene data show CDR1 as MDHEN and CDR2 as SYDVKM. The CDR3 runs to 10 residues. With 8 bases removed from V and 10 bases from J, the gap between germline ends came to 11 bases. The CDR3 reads CASGNRDYTF. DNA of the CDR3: TGTGCCAGCGGCAACAGAGACTACACCTTC.

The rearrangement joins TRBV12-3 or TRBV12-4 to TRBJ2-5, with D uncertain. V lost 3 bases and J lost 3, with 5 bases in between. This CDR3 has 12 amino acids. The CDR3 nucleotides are TGTGCCAGCAGTTTGGTCGAAGAGACCCAGTACTTC. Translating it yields CASSLVEETQYF.

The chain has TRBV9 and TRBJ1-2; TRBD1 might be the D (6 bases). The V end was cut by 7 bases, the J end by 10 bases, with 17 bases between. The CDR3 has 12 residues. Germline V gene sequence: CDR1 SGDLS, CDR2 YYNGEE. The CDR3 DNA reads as TGTGCCAGCGGGAGCAGGGGAGAGGACTACACCTTC. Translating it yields CASGSRGEDYTF. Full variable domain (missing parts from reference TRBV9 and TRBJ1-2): DSGVTQTPKHLITATGQRVTLRCSPRSGDLSVYWYQQSLDQGLQFLIQYYNGEERAKGNILERFSAQQFPDLHSELNLSSLELGDSALYFCASGSRGEDYTFGSGTRLTVV.

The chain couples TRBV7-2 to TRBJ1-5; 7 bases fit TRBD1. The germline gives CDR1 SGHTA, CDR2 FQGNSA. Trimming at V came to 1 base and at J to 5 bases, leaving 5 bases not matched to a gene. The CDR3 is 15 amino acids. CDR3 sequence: CASSLGYTGDQPQHF. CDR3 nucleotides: TGTGCCAGCAGCTTAGGGTATACAGGGGATCAGCCCCAGCATTTT.

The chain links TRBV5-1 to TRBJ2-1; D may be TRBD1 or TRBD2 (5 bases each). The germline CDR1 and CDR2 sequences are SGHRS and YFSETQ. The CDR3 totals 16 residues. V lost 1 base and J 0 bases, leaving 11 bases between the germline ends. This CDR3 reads CASSLRGVSSYNEQFF. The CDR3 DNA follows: TGCGCCAGCAGCTTGAGAGGGGTTAGCTCCTACAATGAGCAGTTCTTC.

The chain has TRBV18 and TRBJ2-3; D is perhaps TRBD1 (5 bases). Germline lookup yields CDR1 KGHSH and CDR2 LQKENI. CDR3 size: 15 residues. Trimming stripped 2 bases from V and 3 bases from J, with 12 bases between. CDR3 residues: CASSPKGKETDTQYF. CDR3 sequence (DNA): TGTGCCAGCTCACCAAAGGGGAAGGAAACAGATACGCAGTATTTT.

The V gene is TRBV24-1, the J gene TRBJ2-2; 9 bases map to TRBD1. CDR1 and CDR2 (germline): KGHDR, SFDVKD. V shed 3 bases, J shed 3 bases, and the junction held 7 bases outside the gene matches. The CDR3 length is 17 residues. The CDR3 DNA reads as TGTGCCACCAGTGATACAGGGGGCAGGGTTGACACCGGGGAGCTGTTTTTT. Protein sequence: CATSDTGGRVDTGELFF.

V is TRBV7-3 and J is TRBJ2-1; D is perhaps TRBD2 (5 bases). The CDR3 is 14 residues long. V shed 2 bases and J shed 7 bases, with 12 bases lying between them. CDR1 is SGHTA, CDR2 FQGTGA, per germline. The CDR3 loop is CASSLGVGVNEQFF. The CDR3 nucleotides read TGTGCCAGCAGCTTAGGCGTCGGGGTTAATGAGCAGTTCTTC.

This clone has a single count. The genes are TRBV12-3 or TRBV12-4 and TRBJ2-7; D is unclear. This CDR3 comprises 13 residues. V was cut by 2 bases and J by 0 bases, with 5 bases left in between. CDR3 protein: CASSLLGSYEQYF. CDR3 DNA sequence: TGTGCCAGCAGTTTACTCGGCTCCTACGAGCAGTACTTC.